A single T cell receptor beta chain is shown here with its context. No antigen is known for it. The data were taken from a study of cytomegalovirus exposure and HLA in healthy donors. Study-level findings and limits: From TCR beta sequences, most subjects' HLA-A and HLA-B alleles were reportedly predicted accurately.

It was with 60 Vbeta and 13 Jbeta primers that the PCR ran. How the authors handled the data: In a later analysis, 79 million or so unique TCR beta chains included roughly 11 million shared by two or more donors. Sequencing used immunoSEQ multiplex PCR; TCRdb keeps in-frame clones, though not all of them. V and J calls and clone size are those listed in that table; D and trimming were worked out from the DNA. The sample yields about 68,000 clones, about 81% seen once. Unrecorded immune exposure was likely among donors, who were nominally healthy when sampled. With 3 bases clipped from V and 2 bases from J, the junction kept 6 bases outside the gene matches. Germline-derived CDR1 and CDR2 are MGHRA and YSYEKL. The CDR3 covers 16 residues.

The chain couples TRBV4-1 to TRBJ2-7, with 11 bases identical to TRBD2. What was sequenced was PBMCs. This TCR was recovered from a human donor in good health. CDR3 sequence: CASSQGGTSGTYEQYF. The DNA for the CDR3 is TGCGCCAGCAGCCAGGGGGGGACTAGCGGAACCTACGAGCAGTACTTC.